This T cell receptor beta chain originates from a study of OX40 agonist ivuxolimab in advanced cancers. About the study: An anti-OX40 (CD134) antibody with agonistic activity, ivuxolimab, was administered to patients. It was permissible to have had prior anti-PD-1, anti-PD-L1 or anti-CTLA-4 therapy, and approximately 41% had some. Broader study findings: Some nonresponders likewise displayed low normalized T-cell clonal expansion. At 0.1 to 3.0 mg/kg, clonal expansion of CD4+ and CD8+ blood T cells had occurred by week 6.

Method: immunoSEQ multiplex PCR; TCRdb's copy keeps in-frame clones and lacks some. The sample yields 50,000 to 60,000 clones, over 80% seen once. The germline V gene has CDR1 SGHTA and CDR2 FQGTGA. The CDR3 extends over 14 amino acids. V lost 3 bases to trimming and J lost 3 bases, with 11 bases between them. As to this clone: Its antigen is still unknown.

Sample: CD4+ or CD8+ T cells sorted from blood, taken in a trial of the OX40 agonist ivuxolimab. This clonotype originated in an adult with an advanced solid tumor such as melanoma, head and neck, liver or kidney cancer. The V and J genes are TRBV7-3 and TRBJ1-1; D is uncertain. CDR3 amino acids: CASSLAHMDTEAFF. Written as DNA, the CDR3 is TGTGCCAGCAGCTTGGCACACATGGACACTGAAGCTTTCTTT. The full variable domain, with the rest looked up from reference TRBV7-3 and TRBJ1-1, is GAGVSQTPSNKVTEKGKYVELRCDPISGHTALYWYRQSLGQGPEFLIYFQGTGAADDSGLPNDRFFAVRPEGSVSTLKIQRTERGDSAVYLCASSLAHMDTEAFFGQGTRLTVV.